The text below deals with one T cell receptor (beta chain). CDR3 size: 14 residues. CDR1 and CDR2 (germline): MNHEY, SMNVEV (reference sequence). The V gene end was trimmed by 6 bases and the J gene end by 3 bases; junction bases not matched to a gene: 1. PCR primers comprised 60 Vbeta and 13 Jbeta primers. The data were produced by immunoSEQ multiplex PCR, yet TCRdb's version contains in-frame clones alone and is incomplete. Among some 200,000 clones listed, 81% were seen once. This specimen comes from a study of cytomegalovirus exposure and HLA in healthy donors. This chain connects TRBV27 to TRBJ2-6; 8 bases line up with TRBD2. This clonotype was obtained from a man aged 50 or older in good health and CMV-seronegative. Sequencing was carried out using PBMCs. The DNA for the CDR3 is TGTGCCAGCAGCCGGGGGGGTGGGGCCAACGTCCTGACTTTC. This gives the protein CASSRGGGANVLTF.